A single sample is the source of the 12 T cell receptor beta chains below, sequenced in a study of T cell responses to AZD1222 COVID-19 vaccine (dated by TCRdb to 2020 to 2023). The sample's time point label is to be understood as: baseline before first vaccination. Library prep was done by the immunoSEQ multiplex PCR assay. Here the immuneACCESS table is served through TCRdb, limited to in-frame sequences with V and J called. Missing clones are a known gap in these copies; in checked studies unresolved V genes cover under half, and the rest lacks a known reason. The sample includes under 150,000 clones, with 90% observed a single time. Approximately 1.8% of the sample goes to the ten largest clones. Sequences were derived from peripheral blood, sampled on day 0 of AZD1222 vaccination. These TCRs come from an adult in good health.

The chain uses TRBV7-9 and TRBJ2-3; no clear D gene. Germline CDR1 reads SEHNR; CDR2 reads FQNEAQ (reference sequence). The CDR3 runs 15 residues. Trimming shortened V by 1 base and J by 2 bases, and 10 bases separated the two germline ends. This CDR3 reads CASSLDLTSTDTQYF. CDR3 coding DNA: TGTGCCAGCAGCTTAGACCTTACGTCCACAGATACGCAGTATTTT. The whole variable domain, remainder taken from reference TRBV7-9 and TRBJ2-3, is DTGVSQNPRHKITKRGQNVTFRCDPISEHNRLYWYRQTLGQGPEFLTYFQNEAQLEKSRLLSDRFSAERPKGSFSTLEIQRTEQGDSAMYLCASSLDLTSTDTQYFGPGTRLTVL.

The chain has TRBV4-3 and TRBJ1-2, with D maybe TRBD1 (5 bases). Germline CDR1 reads LGHNA; CDR2 reads YSLEER. CDR3 length equals 15 residues. The ends were cut back, 6 bases at V and 0 bases at J, with 14 bases in the middle. The DNA for the CDR3 is TGCGCCAGCAGGAAAGTACAGGACACTAACTATGGCTACACCTTC. As protein: CASRKVQDTNYGYTF.

The chain combines TRBV7-9 with TRBJ1-1; maybe TRBD1 (5 bases). Trimming shortened V by 1 base and J by 5 bases, and 14 bases separated the two germline ends. Germline V gene lookup returns CDR1 SEHNR and CDR2 FQNEAQ (reference sequence). This CDR3 is 15 amino acids long. The CDR3 DNA follows: TGTGCCAGCAGCTTAGACGGCAGGGTTGTTACTGAAGCTTTCTTT. Its translation: CASSLDGRVVTEAFF.

This clone was recorded once. The chain has TRBV4-2 and TRBJ2-3, with a possible D match to TRBD1 (5 bases). Germline loops: CDR1 LGHNA, CDR2 YNFKEQ. The CDR3 is 14 amino acids. V was cut by 0 bases and J by 1 base, with 5 bases left in between. CDR3 region: CASSQDRGTDTQYF. In nucleotides, the CDR3 is TGTGCCAGCAGCCAAGACAGGGGCACAGATACGCAGTATTTT.

The V and J genes are TRBV30 and TRBJ2-1; D is possibly TRBD1 (7 bases). Germline CDR1 reads GTSNPN; CDR2 reads SVGIG (reference sequence). V gave up 3 bases and J gave up 10 bases, with 22 bases separating them. The CDR3 totals 15 residues. CDR3 bases: TGTGCCTGGAGAGTCCTTGGGACAGCTGGGGGGGAGCAGTTCTTC. This translates into CAWRVLGTAGGEQFF.

The chain carries TRBV28 and TRBJ2-7; D is ambiguous. Germline CDR1 reads MDHEN; CDR2 reads SYDVKM. V was trimmed by 9 bases and J by 6 bases, leaving 3 bases between them. The CDR3 runs to 8 residues. The DNA of the CDR3 is TGTGCCAGGGGCGAGCAGTACTTC. Its translation: CARGEQYF.

This clone was seen a few times. The chain uses TRBV30 and TRBJ1-3; no clear D gene. This CDR3 is built from 13 residues. V was shortened by 0 bases and J by 0 bases, with 3 bases between the two germline ends. CDR1 is GTSNPN and CDR2 is SVGIG in the germline V gene (reference sequence). As DNA, the CDR3 is TGTGCCTGGAGTGTCAGCTCTGGAAACACCATATATTTT. The encoded protein is CAWSVSSGNTIYF.

The V gene is TRBV28, the J gene TRBJ2-7, with D uncertain. Germline lookup yields CDR1 MDHEN and CDR2 SYDVKM. Trimming took off 2 bases at V and 5 bases at J, with 7 bases between the two ends. CDR3 length: 12 amino acids. CDR3 bases: TGTGCCAGCAGTTTAGGTTCGGACGAGCAGTACTTC. It is translated as CASSLGSDEQYF.

The chain links TRBV3-1 (or the pseudogene TRBV3-2) to TRBJ2-3; D possibly corresponds to TRBD2 (6 bases). CDR1 is LGHDT and CDR2 is YNNKEL in the germline V gene (reference sequence). The V end lost 0 bases, the J end lost 0 bases, and 25 bases lay between the germline ends. The length of the CDR3 is 21 residues. The DNA of the CDR3 is TGTGCCAGCAGCCAAGATTGTAGGCTAGCGACCCGTTGGGGTAGCACAGATACGCAGTATTTT. Its translation: CASSQDCRLATRWGSTDTQYF.

The V gene is TRBV24-1, the J gene TRBJ2-3; 7 bases are a match to TRBD2. The CDR3 totals 15 residues. The junction had 6 bases not matched to a gene; V was cut back by 3 bases and J by 4 bases. CDR1 and CDR2 from the germline V gene are KGHDR and SFDVKD. The CDR3 bases are TGTGCCACCAGTGATCGCGGCGGGAGTCCAGATACGCAGTATTTT. Amino acid sequence: CATSDRGGSPDTQYF.

The V and J genes are TRBV6-5 and TRBJ2-3; 7 nucleotides align to TRBD2. CDR1 is MNHEY and CDR2 is SVGAGI in the germline V gene. The CDR3 runs 15 residues. Germline trimming cut 7 bases from V and 0 bases from J; bases unmatched to any gene: 7. CDR3 in DNA: TGTGCCAGCATGCTAAGGCGGGGGAGCACAGATACGCAGTATTTT. This codes for CASMLRRGSTDTQYF.

The V call is TRBV18, the J call TRBJ2-7; 8 bases align to TRBD1. V was pared by 0 bases and J by 4 bases, with 2 bases of the junction left unmatched. This CDR3 is 14 amino acids long. Germline CDR1 reads KGHSH; CDR2 reads LQKENI. The CDR3 is CASSPPTGEYEQYF. CDR3 nucleotides: TGTGCCAGCTCACCACCGACAGGGGAGTACGAGCAGTACTTC.